This T cell receptor beta chain was observed in a study of sequential checkpoint blockade in melanoma. The wider study: First-line arms were nivolumab then ipilimumab, or the reverse, randomized 1:1. TCRβ was sequenced from DNA of some 97 pretreatment tumors. General observations from the study: PD-L1 staining and CD8+ counts, not mutational load, tracked tumor T-cell clonality.

This CDR3 is 14 amino acids long. V was shortened by 2 bases and J by 4 bases, with 9 bases between the two germline ends. Germline V gene sequence: CDR1 SGHNT, CDR2 YENEEA. Treatment described: randomized to nivolumab then ipilimumab (arm A) or the reverse (arm B). DNA-damaging chemotherapy had not been given to any patient beforehand. Sequencing was performed with immunoSEQ multiplex PCR; in TCRdb, only in-frame clones are kept and a portion is missing. The data hold roughly 7,000 clones, with over 25% observed a single time. This clone showed up many times. What it binds is not known. The sequencing here drew on tumor tissue (inferred from file names), taken from a patient given nivolumab and ipilimumab in sequence. This clonotype originated in a human donor with melanoma. The chain is built from TRBV11-3 and TRBJ1-3; perhaps TRBD1 as D (6 bases). The CDR3 region has the DNA TGTGCCAGCAGCTTAAGGACAGCGGGAAACACCATATATTTT. Its protein product is CASSLRTAGNTIYF.